The sequence of this T cell receptor (beta chain) was determined in a study of OX40 agonist ivuxolimab in advanced cancers. Study context: Patients in dose escalation had liver, melanoma, kidney or head and neck cancers.

In this sample, this clone turned up a few times. In germline, CDR1 is MDHEN, CDR2 SYDVKM. V lost 4 bases, J lost 3 bases, and 15 bases lay in between. This CDR3 comprises 15 residues. Method: immunoSEQ multiplex PCR; TCRdb's copy keeps in-frame clones and lacks some. This table holds 60,000 to 85,000 clones, roughly four fifths found once. V usage is TRBV28 and J usage is TRBJ1-1; a weak D match, TRBD1 (5 bases). The sequence came from an adult with an advanced solid tumor such as melanoma, head and neck, liver or kidney cancer. Sample: CD4+ or CD8+ T cells sorted from blood, taken in a trial of the OX40 agonist ivuxolimab. The CDR3 reads CASSSPKGLYTEAFF. The CDR3 DNA follows: TGTGCCAGCAGTTCTCCCAAGGGGTTATACACTGAAGCTTTCTTT.